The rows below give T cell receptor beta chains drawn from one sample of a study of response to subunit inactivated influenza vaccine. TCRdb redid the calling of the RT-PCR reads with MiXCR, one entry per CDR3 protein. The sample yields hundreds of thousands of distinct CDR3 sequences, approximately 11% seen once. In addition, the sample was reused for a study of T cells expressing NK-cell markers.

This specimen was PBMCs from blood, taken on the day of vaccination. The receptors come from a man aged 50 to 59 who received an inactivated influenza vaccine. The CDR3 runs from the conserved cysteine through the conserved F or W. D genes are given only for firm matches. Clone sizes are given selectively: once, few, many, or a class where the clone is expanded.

CDR3 DNA: TGTGCCAGCAGCCCAGGGGTGGTAGATACGCAGTATTTT; CDR3 protein: CASSPGVVDTQYF; clone size: few; D gene: NA; V gene: TRBV5-6; J gene: TRBJ2-3
CDR3 DNA: TGTGCCTGGAGGGAAACAGGTGGCAATCAGCCCCAGCATTTT; CDR3 protein: CAWRETGGNQPQHF; clone size: few; D gene: NA; V gene: TRBV30; J gene: TRBJ1-5
CDR3 DNA: TGTGCCAGCAGTTATGGGACAGGGACCTCTTTC; CDR3 protein: CASSYGTGTSF; clone size: few; D gene: TRBD1; V gene: TRBV6-2/TRBV6-3; J gene: TRBJ2-5
CDR3 DNA: TGTGCCAGCGAACGACAAGATCAGCCCCAGCATTTT; CDR3 protein: CASERQDQPQHF; clone size: NA; D gene: NA; V gene: TRBV6-6; J gene: TRBJ1-5
CDR3 DNA: TGTGCCAGCAGTTGGCCGGCGGCGCCGACCTACAATGAGCAGTTCTTC; CDR3 protein: CASSWPAAPTYNEQFF; clone size: NA; D gene: NA; V gene: TRBV28; J gene: TRBJ2-1
CDR3 DNA: TGTGCCAGCAGCTCATTACTAGCGGGGGGCGAGCAGTACTTC; CDR3 protein: CASSSLLAGGEQYF; clone size: NA; D gene: TRBD2; V gene: TRBV7-8; J gene: TRBJ2-7
CDR3 DNA: TGTGCCAGCACCCTTAGAAGGGGCGACTATGGCTACACCTTC; CDR3 protein: CASTLRRGDYGYTF; clone size: few; D gene: NA; V gene: TRBV7-8; J gene: TRBJ1-2
CDR3 DNA: TGCGCCAGCAGCCAAGAAGCAGTTGGGAGCACTGAAGCTTTCTTT; CDR3 protein: CASSQEAVGSTEAFF; clone size: NA; D gene: NA; V gene: TRBV4-1; J gene: TRBJ1-1
CDR3 DNA: TGCGCCAGCAGCCAAGACCCAGGGACAGGCTTTTATGGCTACACCTTC; CDR3 protein: CASSQDPGTGFYGYTF; clone size: few; D gene: TRBD1; V gene: TRBV4-1; J gene: TRBJ1-2
CDR3 DNA: TGTGCCAGCAGCCGACCGACAGATACGCAGTATTTT; CDR3 protein: CASSRPTDTQYF; clone size: many; D gene: NA; V gene: TRBV12-3/TRBV12-4; J gene: TRBJ2-3
CDR3 DNA: TGTGCCAGCAGTTTATCCGCACCGGTCACCGGGGAGCTGTTTTTT; CDR3 protein: CASSLSAPVTGELFF; clone size: many; D gene: NA; V gene: TRBV12-3/TRBV12-4; J gene: TRBJ2-2
CDR3 DNA: TGCGCCAGCAGCGGCTCCCAAGAGACCCAGTACTTC; CDR3 protein: CASSGSQETQYF; clone size: many; D gene: NA; V gene: TRBV5-1; J gene: TRBJ2-5
CDR3 DNA: TGTGCCAGCAGCCACGACAGCTACGAGCAGTACTTC; CDR3 protein: CASSHDSYEQYF; clone size: NA; D gene: NA; V gene: TRBV7-2; J gene: TRBJ2-7
CDR3 DNA: TGTGCCAGTAGTACTGACCTCTCAACAGGGGCATACGAGCAGTACTTC; CDR3 protein: CASSTDLSTGAYEQYF; clone size: many; D gene: TRBD1; V gene: TRBV19; J gene: TRBJ2-7
CDR3 DNA: TGCAGCGTGGGGGGACTAGCGGGTTTATACGAGCAGTACTTC; CDR3 protein: CSVGGLAGLYEQYF; clone size: NA; D gene: TRBD2; V gene: TRBV29-1; J gene: TRBJ2-7
CDR3 DNA: TGCGCCAGCAGTGAGGGGGGACTAGCGGACTCCTACGAGCAGTACTTC; CDR3 protein: CASSEGGLADSYEQYF; clone size: NA; D gene: TRBD2; V gene: TRBV10-2; J gene: TRBJ2-7
CDR3 DNA: TGCAGCGGGAGGGCCAGAGAGACCCAGTACTTC; CDR3 protein: CSGRARETQYF; clone size: few; D gene: NA; V gene: TRBV29-1; J gene: TRBJ2-5
CDR3 DNA: TGTGCCAGCAGCGTAGGGTTAGGAGGGGGCAGCACAGATACGCAGTATTTT; CDR3 protein: CASSVGLGGGSTDTQYF; clone size: few; D gene: NA; V gene: TRBV9; J gene: TRBJ2-3